This T cell receptor (beta chain) was observed in a study of T cells in Graves' hyperthyroidism and ophthalmopathy (dated by TCRdb to about 2019). Describing the broader study: Peripheral blood was collected at initial diagnosis, before any treatment. After blood sampling, hyperthyroidism patients were treated with methimazole at a starting dose of 30 mg daily, and ophthalmopathy patients were treated with high-dose intravenous methylprednisolone. A discovery cohort of roughly 96 patients, 43 with Graves' ophthalmopathy and under 60 with stable Graves' hyperthyroidism, was used to find distinguishing TCR V-J signatures. An independent validation cohort of under 20 hyperthyroidism patients and roughly 16 patients who later progressed to ophthalmopathy tested prospective prediction of ophthalmopathy. Thyroid tissue and blood T-cell repertoires from several Graves' hyperthyroidism patients were also compared in the study. The roughly 99 discovery patients were divided at random into training and test sets in a 7:3 ratio. According to the paper, TCR Vbeta CDR3 sequencing was carried out on approximately 140 peripheral blood samples, which came from about 45 ophthalmopathy, 75 or so hyperthyroidism and some 17 progressor patients. The research as a whole found: During validation, the model predicted progression to ophthalmopathy a median of about 6.3 months ahead of onset, with roughly 65% sensitivity and under 85% specificity. A 13 V-J signature model separated ophthalmopathy from stable hyperthyroidism, with 87.88% sensitivity and about 81% specificity in cross-validation and 80%/75% in testing. Most expanded thyroid clonotypes (frequency above 0.001) were also found in blood, which suggests that blood repertoires may mirror thyroid immune responses. No statistical method was used to set the sample size in advance, and investigators knew the group allocation.

The TCR beta CDR3 regions were amplified from RNA transcripts. For the first round of RT-PCR on the TCR CDR3, the HTBI primer set was used together with the Qiagen OneStep RT-PCR kit. Libraries were constructed in a second round of multiplex PCR, after which size selection and purification were performed. The libraries were sequenced on an Illumina HiSeq2000 using paired-end 100 bp reads. Per the original workflow: SOAPnuke was used to process the raw data, removing reads that contained adapters or uncalled bases, had a mean Phred below 15, or lacked an exact match to the constant primer or identifier. High-quality paired reads were merged with COPE v1.2.5, and unique nucleotide sequences were defined as clonotypes. MiTCR v1.1 was used to align clonotypes to the IMGT TRBV, TRBD and TRBJ reference segments. Analysis was restricted to V-J combinations with a frequency above 0.0001, which covered 99.2% of repertoires. A TCS score was defined as the ratio of F50 (clonal expansion) to E x V (chaos), with BLOSUM62-based TCRdist applied between CDR3 peptides within each V-J. Welch's t-statistics and random forest reduced roughly 540 V-J features to 13, which were used in a naive Bayes classifier (R e1071). Using fastp at Q25 and MiXCR, TCRdb reprocessed the public reads and kept productive beta chains. Here each entry gathers all rows of one CDR3 protein and keeps the most common genes and DNA. TCRdb, not the original authors, processed these V and J calls. Recorded for this sample are about half a million distinct CDR3 sequences; about 20% of them occurred a single time. The top ten clonotypes cover 45% to 50% of the sample.

In the ophthalmopathy patients, disease was moderately to severely active, with a Clinical Activity Score of 3 or more, a NOSPECS grade of 4 or more, and a duration of less than 3 months. Exclusion was applied to patients with uncontrolled infections, other autoimmune diseases, pregnancy or lactation. Diagnoses were based on clinical symptoms, serum thyroxine and TRAb, thyroid ultrasound and orbital computed tomography. PBMCs were separated from 10 ml of fresh peripheral blood using Ficoll-Paque density gradient centrifugation. Total RNA was extracted with Trizol reagent, and quality was checked on an Agilent 2100 Bioanalyzer. Trimming at the junction amounts to 8 bases on V and 4 bases on J, and the germline ends lie 17 bases apart. The CDR3 spans 14 residues, from the cysteine through the phenylalanine. The retained sequence is limited to the CDR3, 42 bases, with the frame set at the first base.

Many counts were recorded for this clonotype. This receptor's antigen is unknown. Base quality data are lacking; no much larger clone is found one base away. The receptor was derived from a man aged 40-55 years with Graves' ophthalmopathy. Sequences were obtained from blood. This chain joins TRBV12-3 or TRBV12-4 to TRBJ1-2; TRBD1 is a possible D gene, resting on 5 matching bases. This receptor carries the CDR3 CASQKAGTAYGYTF. The bases are TGTGCCAGCCAGAAAGCGGGGACGGCCTATGGCTACACCTTC.